The 29 T cell receptor beta chains below come from one sample, sequenced in a study of beta chain features in type 1 diabetes. Since all of the isolated RNA was reverse transcribed, expressed TCRB transcripts were what got sequenced. Using immunoSEQ multiplex PCR, the repertoire was profiled, and TCRdb retains in-frame clones only, with some absent. The sample lists 150,000 to 190,000 clones, around 10% occurring once. What was sequenced was central memory CD4+ T cells from blood. The receptors come from a man aged 18 to 30 in good health.

This sequence joins TRBV7-9 and TRBJ1-1; no reliable D call. V shed 4 bases and J shed 4 bases, with 10 bases lying between them. This CDR3 is 13 amino acids long. The germline CDR1 and CDR2 sequences are SEHNR and FQNEAQ (reference sequence). Here the CDR3 reads CASSSQAGTEAFF. DNA for the CDR3: TGTGCCAGCAGCTCTCAAGCTGGCACTGAAGCTTTCTTT.

J is TRBJ2-7 and V is TRBV7-6; possible D gene TRBD1, 7 bases. CDR1 and CDR2 (germline): SGHVS, FNYEAQ. V was shortened by 3 bases and J by 5 bases, with 14 bases between the two germline ends. The CDR3 consists of 14 residues. The CDR3 DNA sequence: TGTGCCAGCAGCTTCAGACAGGGAGGCGACGAGCAGTACTTC. The encoded protein is CASSFRQGGDEQYF.

V is TRBV27 and J is TRBJ1-5, with D unresolved. CDR1 MNHEY and CDR2 SMNVEV come from the germline V gene (reference sequence). There are 13 residues in the CDR3. V was pared by 9 bases and J by 2 bases, with 11 bases between. The CDR3: CASSRGGNQPQHF. The CDR3 DNA sequence: TGTGCCAGTTCCCGCGGCGGCAATCAGCCCCAGCATTTT.

This clone has a handful of counts. A much more abundant neighbour one base away suggests this may be a read error. The rearrangement links TRBV18 to TRBJ2-6, with D uncertain. Germline V gives CDR1 KGHSH, CDR2 LQKENI. This CDR3 has 18 amino acids. CDR3 in amino acids: CARSPGLPDGSGANVLTF. CDR3 bases: TGTGCCCGCTCACCTGGCCTGCCAGACGGCTCTGGGGCCAACGTCCTGACTTTC.

This clone was seen many times. This chain joins TRBV5-1 and TRBJ1-5; no clear D gene. V was trimmed by 2 bases and J by 4 bases, leaving 7 bases between them. This CDR3 comprises 13 residues. CDR1 is SGHRS and CDR2 is YFSETQ in the germline V gene. The CDR3 DNA sequence: TGCGCCAGCAGCTTCTGGGGAAATCAGCCCCAGCATTTT. It encodes CASSFWGNQPQHF.

The CDR3 region is CASSGGSSSYNSPLHF. CDR3 sequence (DNA): TGTGCCAGCAGCGGCGGATCGAGCTCCTATAATTCACCCCTCCACTTT. The chain has TRBV7-2 and TRBJ1-6; D not certain. V lost 5 bases to trimming and J lost 0 bases, with 11 bases between them. The CDR3 covers 16 residues. CDR1 is SGHTA and CDR2 is FQGNSA in the germline V gene.

The chain joins TRBV9 to TRBJ1-3; a possible D gene is TRBD1 (6 bases). The germline V gene encodes CDR1 SGDLS and CDR2 YYNGEE. This CDR3 contains 15 residues. The V end was cut by 2 bases, the J end by 0 bases, with 9 bases between. CDR3 bases: TGTGCCAGCAGCGTCGGGACATACTCTGGAAACACCATATATTTT. This translates into CASSVGTYSGNTIYF.

The V gene is TRBV4-2, the J gene TRBJ2-1; the D is unclear. Germline V CDR1 and CDR2: LGHNA, YNFKEQ. There are 13 residues in the CDR3. Trimming left V 0 bases short and J 12 bases short, with 12 bases between. As DNA, the CDR3 is TGTGCCAGCAGCCAAGATCTGGAAAGACCGCAGTTCTTC. This gives the protein CASSQDLERPQFF.

This clone was counted many times. The CDR3 bases are TGTGCCAGTAGTATATCGGCAGGGGGGTCACCCCTCCACTTT. Its protein is CASSISAGGSPLHF. The chain combines TRBV19 with TRBJ1-6, with 7 bases lining up with TRBD1. After removal of 2 bases from V and 10 bases from J, the junction contained 5 bases not matched to a gene. The germline V gene encodes CDR1 LNHDA and CDR2 SQIVND (reference sequence). This CDR3 spans 14 amino acids.

This clone was seen a handful of times. The chain combines TRBV6-5 with TRBJ1-1; 9 bases are shared with TRBD1. The CDR3 has 14 residues. Germline trimming cut 2 bases from V and 5 bases from J; bases unmatched to any gene: 3. Germline V gene sequence: CDR1 MNHEY, CDR2 SVGAGI. The CDR3 reads CASSYGDRDTEAFF. The CDR3 DNA follows: TGTGCCAGCAGTTACGGGGACAGGGATACTGAAGCTTTCTTT.

A few counts support this clone. A much larger clone lies a single base off, so this may be a read error. The sample has other DNA sequences that encode this CDR3 too. The chain joins TRBV29-1 to TRBJ2-4; the D is unclear. Deletions cut 6 bases from V and 8 bases from J, with 17 bases between. The germline V gene has CDR1 SQVTM and CDR2 ANQGSEA. The CDR3 is 13 residues long. The CDR3 here is CSVGLSKGDIQYF. In DNA form, the CDR3 reads TGCAGCGTCGGGCTCTCTAAGGGCGACATTCAGTACTTC.

The table lists this clone with a few counts. V gene TRBV18 combines with J gene TRBJ2-3, with 11 bases lining up with TRBD2. The CDR3 length is 18 residues. The ends lost 3 bases at V and 1 base at J; junction bases unmatched: 9. CDR1 KGHSH and CDR2 LQKENI come from the germline V gene. The CDR3 sequence is CASSPSQTSGIRTDTQYF. DNA for the CDR3: TGTGCCAGCTCACCCTCCCAGACTAGCGGGATTCGCACAGATACGCAGTATTTT.

This clone has at least ten counts. The chain uses TRBV5-1 and TRBJ2-5, with no clear D. Deletions cut 5 bases from V and 5 bases from J, with 13 bases between. The CDR3 contains 13 residues. The germline gives CDR1 SGHRS, CDR2 YFSETQ. CDR3 amino acids: CASSPPSEETQYF. The CDR3 DNA reads TGCGCCAGCAGTCCCCCCAGCGAGGAGACCCAGTACTTC.

CDR3 residues: CASSIGQLNSPLHF. In nucleotides, the CDR3 is TGTGCCAGTAGTATTGGACAGCTTAATTCACCCCTCCACTTT. V gene TRBV19 combines with J gene TRBJ1-6; tentatively, D is TRBD1 (6 bases). V was trimmed by 3 bases and J by 6 bases, leaving 9 bases between them. Germline CDR1 reads LNHDA; CDR2 reads SQIVND (reference sequence). This CDR3 contains 14 residues.

The rearrangement uses TRBV4-2 and TRBJ2-5; D not certain. CDR1 and CDR2 from the germline V gene are LGHNA and YNFKEQ. Trimming took 2 bases from V and 4 from J, leaving 8 bases between them. This CDR3 spans 13 amino acids. The CDR3 sequence is CASSQRTGETQYF. CDR3 coding DNA: TGTGCCAGCAGCCAACGGACGGGAGAGACCCAGTACTTC.

This chain joins TRBV28 and TRBJ2-6; perhaps D is TRBD1 or TRBD2 (5 bases each). Trimming stripped 6 bases from V and 0 bases from J, with 12 bases between. The CDR3 runs 16 residues. Looked up from germline, CDR1 is MDHEN and CDR2 is SYDVKM. This CDR3 reads CASRRGQSSGANVLTF. DNA for the CDR3: TGTGCCAGCAGGAGGGGCCAGAGCTCTGGGGCCAACGTCCTGACTTTC.

The rearrangement uses TRBV9 and TRBJ2-5, with 7 bases matching TRBD2. The CDR3 loop spans 15 amino acids. Germline V CDR1 and CDR2: SGDLS, YYNGEE. Losses at the gene ends were 4 bases for V and 5 bases for J; bases not matched to a gene: 11. This chain's CDR3 is CASSLMGGSGETQYF. The DNA for the CDR3 is TGTGCCAGCAGCTTGATGGGCGGGAGTGGGGAGACCCAGTACTTC.

V and J are TRBV4-1 and TRBJ1-5; 7 bases agree with TRBD1. The length of the CDR3 is 17 residues. Germline CDR1 is MGHRA and CDR2 is YSYEKL. The V and J ends lost 1 base and 9 bases, in that order; junction bases with no gene match: 15. The CDR3 is CASSQADRLLHVGPQHF. CDR3 in DNA: TGCGCCAGCAGCCAAGCGGACAGGCTGCTACACGTCGGGCCCCAGCATTTT.

J is TRBJ1-1 and V is TRBV11-2; 8 bases are shared with TRBD1. The CDR3 consists of 16 residues. V dropped 5 bases and J dropped 4; count of bases not matched to a gene: 12. Per germline, CDR1 SGHAT and CDR2 FQNNGV. CDR3 region: CASSLLIGQGPTEAFF. CDR3 coding DNA: TGTGCCAGCAGCCTTTTGATCGGACAGGGTCCCACTGAAGCTTTCTTT.

This clone was seen a handful of times. The V and J genes are TRBV7-2 and TRBJ2-7; unclear D gene. Germline-derived CDR1 and CDR2 are SGHTA and FQGNSA. V shed 2 bases and J shed 3 bases, with 5 bases lying between them. The CDR3 runs to 12 residues. The CDR3 reads CASSLSFYEQYF. The DNA of the CDR3 is TGTGCCAGCAGCTTATCCTTCTACGAGCAGTACTTC.

The chain couples TRBV29-1 to TRBJ1-1; 8 bases agree with TRBD1. The CDR3 extends over 15 amino acids. V dropped 4 bases and J dropped 1; count of bases not matched to a gene: 8. Germline CDR1 and CDR2: SQVTM and ANQGSEA. The CDR3 is CSVGDRSLGNTEAFF. CDR3 DNA: TGCAGCGTTGGGGACAGGTCTCTGGGGAACACTGAAGCTTTCTTT.

The V gene is TRBV6-5, the J gene TRBJ1-3; perhaps TRBD1 as D (6 bases). The CDR3 is made up of 14 amino acids. Trimming took 6 bases from V and 4 from J, leaving 13 bases between them. The germline gives CDR1 MNHEY, CDR2 SVGAGI. CDR3 nucleotide sequence: TGTGCCAGCAGCCCGGACAGACCCGGAAACACCATATATTTT. Its translation is CASSPDRPGNTIYF.

This clone has more than one count but fewer than ten. J is TRBJ2-5 and V is TRBV5-1; D gene ambiguous. V was clipped by 0 bases and J by 5 bases, with 17 bases between them. The CDR3 extends over 16 amino acids. Per germline, CDR1 SGHRS and CDR2 YFSETQ. This CDR3 reads CASSLAMGTLGETQYF. CDR3 in DNA: TGCGCCAGCAGCTTGGCTATGGGCACGCTGGGGGAGACCCAGTACTTC.

CDR3 region: CASSQEEAAETQYF. CDR3 sequence (DNA): TGTGCCAGCAGCCAAGAGGAAGCAGCGGAGACCCAGTACTTC. The J gene is TRBJ2-5, the V gene TRBV4-2; D gene unclear. Germline V lookup: CDR1 LGHNA, CDR2 YNFKEQ. CDR3 size: 14 residues. The ends were cut back, 0 bases at V and 5 bases at J, with 10 bases in the middle.

This clone was detected many times. The rearrangement uses TRBV10-3 and TRBJ2-7; D uncertain. The CDR3 consists of 12 residues. With 6 bases removed from V and 0 bases from J, the gap between germline ends came to 6 bases. Germline loops: CDR1 ENHRY, CDR2 SYGVKD. Here the CDR3 DNA reads TGTGCCATCAGGGAGAACTCCTACGAGCAGTACTTC. Translation gives CAIRENSYEQYF.

A word on this clone: The same CDR3 is also encoded by other DNA sequences in this sample. The chain couples TRBV7-6 to TRBJ2-5, with a possible D match to TRBD2 (5 bases). Germline loops: CDR1 SGHVS, CDR2 FNYEAQ. The V end was cut by 5 bases, the J end by 4 bases, with 8 bases between. CDR3 length: 12 residues. The CDR3 sequence is CASSPRGETQYF. For the CDR3, the DNA is TGTGCCAGCAGCCCCCGGGGAGAGACCCAGTACTTC.

The genes are TRBV7-2 and TRBJ1-2, with D maybe TRBD1 (6 bases). The V end was cut by 3 bases, the J end by 5 bases, with 10 bases between. CDR1 and CDR2 (germline): SGHTA, FQGNSA. This CDR3 region has 13 residues. DNA for the CDR3: TGTGCCAGCAGCTTCAGACAGGCTTATGGCTACACCTTC. Protein: CASSFRQAYGYTF.

This clone was detected a few times. V is TRBV29-1 and J is TRBJ1-1, with D unclear. The CDR3 has 14 amino acids. Germline loops: CDR1 SQVTM, CDR2 ANQGSEA. The V and J ends lost 2 bases and 1 base respectively, with 11 bases between them. CDR3 in DNA: TGCAGCGTTGAAATGGGAGCAAAGAACACTGAAGCTTTCTTT. The encoded protein is CSVEMGAKNTEAFF.

This clone was seen many times. This chain uses TRBV7-2 with TRBJ2-2; TRBD2 might be the D (5 bases). Between the trimmed V and J ends, which lost 4 bases and 5 bases, there was a span of 8 bases. CDR1 is SGHTA, CDR2 FQGNSA, per germline. The CDR3 sequence is 13 residues long. For the CDR3, the DNA is TGTGCCAGCAGCTCCCTAGCAACCGGGGAGCTGTTTTTT. It specifies CASSSLATGELFF.